These 24 T cell receptor beta chains were sequenced from one sample in a study of yellow fever vaccine responses in identical twins. TCRdb fed the RT-PCR reads into MiXCR, producing one record per CDR3 protein. Among 14,000 or so distinct CDR3 sequences listed, approximately 84% were seen once. Material: T cells from blood (PBMCs), unsorted or a sorted subset (not recorded which), obtained before or after yellow fever vaccination (not recorded which). The receptors here all came from a woman between 18 and 30 years old who received the yellow fever vaccine.

This clonotype turned up a few times. The J gene is TRBJ1-3, the V gene TRBV5-1; a possible D gene is TRBD1 (5 bases). Per germline, CDR1 SGHRS and CDR2 YFSETQ. V was trimmed by 0 bases and J by 3 bases, leaving 13 bases between them. CDR3 size: 16 residues. CDR3 in DNA: TGCGCCAGCAGCTTGGCCGGGGGAGAAGGTGGAAACACCATATATTTT. Its protein is CASSLAGGEGGNTIYF.

The rearrangement uses TRBV4-1 and TRBJ2-7; tentatively, D is TRBD1 or TRBD2 (5 bases each). Trimming stripped 4 bases from V and 1 base from J, with 14 bases between. Germline-derived CDR1 and CDR2 are MGHRA and YSYEKL. The CDR3 consists of 15 residues. CDR3 sequence reads: CASSRNGAQSYEQYF. The CDR3 bases are TGCGCCAGCAGCCGGAACGGGGCGCAATCCTACGAGCAGTACTTC.

The chain joins TRBV18 to TRBJ2-1; 10 bases are a match to TRBD1. Looked up from germline, CDR1 is KGHSH and CDR2 is LQKENI. There are 16 residues in the CDR3. V lost 6 bases and J lost 4; bases outside the gene matches: 9. CDR3 region: CASSPKTGGGYNEQFF. The CDR3 DNA sequence: TGTGCCAGCTCCCCTAAGACAGGGGGCGGTTACAATGAGCAGTTCTTC.

On this clonotype: It is unclear where the CDR3 begins or ends on the DNA, so no DNA is shown, and the CDR3 is as TCRdb lists it. The chain uses TRBV7-6 and TRBJ2-5; TRBD2 is taken as the D call from the table, unchecked against the DNA. CDR1 is SGHVS and CDR2 is FNYEAQ in the germline V gene. The CDR3 extends over 15 residues, inclusive of both ends. The CDR3 protein is CASSFLAQAVETQYF.

The V gene is TRBV27, the J gene TRBJ2-1; a weak D match, TRBD2 (6 bases). Trimming took off 6 bases at V and 4 bases at J, with 10 bases between the two ends. CDR1 is MNHEY, CDR2 SMNVEV, per germline (reference sequence). This CDR3 spans 13 amino acids. CDR3 region: CASRRRDYNEQFF. CDR3 in DNA: TGTGCCAGCAGACGGAGGGATTACAATGAGCAGTTCTTC.

The CDR3, as DNA: TGTGCCATCAGTGTGGGGACAGGGGCTGGAAACACCATATATTTT. Its protein is CAISVGTGAGNTIYF. The chain is built from TRBV10-3 and TRBJ1-3, with 10 bases matching TRBD1. This CDR3 contains 15 residues. After removal of 4 bases from V and 2 bases from J, the junction contained 2 bases not matched to a gene. Germline lookup yields CDR1 ENHRY and CDR2 SYGVKD.

The rearrangement joins TRBV2 to TRBJ1-5, with D perhaps TRBD1 (6 bases). The germline CDR1 and CDR2 sequences are SNHLY and FYNNEI. V lost 10 bases to trimming and J lost 5 bases, with 18 bases between them. The CDR3 sequence is 14 residues long. CDR3 region: CATKGGEVDQPQHF. As DNA, the CDR3 is TGTGCCACCAAAGGGGGAGAGGTAGATCAGCCCCAGCATTTT.

This clonotype was found a few times. The genes are TRBV11-2 and TRBJ2-7; 9 bases align to TRBD2. This CDR3 region has 16 residues. Trimming at V came to 5 bases and at J to 3 bases, leaving 11 bases not matched to a gene. CDR1 and CDR2 from the germline V gene are SGHAT and FQNNGV. CDR3 nucleotides: TGTGCCAGCAGCGGAGAAGGGCTAGCGGGATTCTACGAGCAGTACTTC. Translation: CASSGEGLAGFYEQYF.

This chain uses TRBV28 with TRBJ1-2; maybe TRBD1 (6 bases). The CDR3 is made up of 16 amino acids. Germline V gene lookup returns CDR1 MDHEN and CDR2 SYDVKM. The V gene lost 6 bases and the J gene lost 5 bases, with 22 bases spanning the gap. The CDR3: CASRLPTGEAMYGYTF. CDR3 bases: TGTGCCAGCAGACTACCGACAGGAGAAGCTATGTATGGCTACACCTTC.

This clonotype was seen more than once but under ten times. The chain joins TRBV19 to TRBJ2-7, with D possibly being TRBD1 (5 bases). The CDR3 is 12 residues long. In germline, CDR1 is LNHDA, CDR2 SQIVND (reference sequence). Trimming removed 5 bases from V and 4 bases from J, with 9 bases in between. The CDR3 bases are TGTGCCAGTAGTCGCCAGGGATACGAGCAGTACTTC. It codes for CASSRQGYEQYF.

This sequence joins TRBV12-3 or TRBV12-4 and TRBJ1-1; 7 nucleotides match TRBD1. Germline trimming cut 5 bases from V and 4 bases from J; bases unmatched to any gene: 7. CDR3 length: 14 residues. CDR3 residues: CASSPQGGGTEAFF. Here the CDR3 DNA reads TGTGCCAGCAGTCCCCAGGGGGGGGGCACTGAAGCTTTCTTT.

The rearrangement joins TRBV13 to TRBJ2-1; D is unresolved. The germline V gene encodes CDR1 PRHDT and CDR2 FYEKMQ (reference sequence). V lost 5 bases and J 6 bases, leaving 14 bases between the germline ends. CDR3 length: 14 residues. Written as DNA, the CDR3 is TGTGCCAGCAGCCTCAGGAGCTGCTGCAATGAGCAGTTCTTC. This encodes CASSLRSCCNEQFF.

This sequence joins TRBV7-9 and TRBJ1-3; D unclear. V lost 7 bases, J lost 4 bases, and 8 bases lay in between. The CDR3 spans 12 residues. Germline CDR1 SEHNR, CDR2 FQNEAQ (reference sequence). The CDR3 nucleotides are TGTGCCAGCACCACAAGGGGAAACACCATATATTTT. This codes for CASTTRGNTIYF.

This chain uses TRBV7-3 with TRBJ2-1; a possible D gene is TRBD2 (5 bases). CDR1 and CDR2 (germline): SGHTA, FQGTGA. This CDR3 is 15 amino acids long. V was trimmed by 2 bases and J by 4 bases, leaving 12 bases between them. The CDR3 protein is CASSLSFAGYNEQFF. CDR3 DNA: TGTGCCAGCAGCTTATCGTTTGCGGGTTACAATGAGCAGTTCTTC.

J is TRBJ2-7 and V is TRBV15; D gene unclear. Germline loops: CDR1 LNHNV, CDR2 YYDKDF (reference sequence). The germline V and J ends were trimmed by 3 bases and 5 bases, with 2 bases remaining between them. The CDR3 has 10 amino acids. This chain's CDR3 is CATSSHEQYV. CDR3 bases: TGTGCCACCAGCAGTCACGAGCAGTACGTC.

The gene calls are TRBV11-1 and TRBJ2-1; tentatively, D is TRBD1 (6 bases). The length of the CDR3 is 18 residues. Germline V gene lookup returns CDR1 SGHAT and CDR2 FQDESV (reference sequence). V gave up 3 bases and J gave up 5 bases, with 23 bases separating them. The CDR3 bases are TGTGCCAGCAGCTTGAAAGAGCTAACCCGACAGGCTGACAATGAGCAGTTCTTC. Protein: CASSLKELTRQADNEQFF.

This chain joins TRBV4-2 and TRBJ2-5; D gene unclear. The germline CDR1 and CDR2 sequences are LGHNA and YNFKEQ. The CDR3 sequence is 13 residues long. The V gene lost 1 base and the J gene lost 5 bases, with 8 bases spanning the gap. CDR3 amino acids: CASSQGLLETQYF. CDR3 DNA sequence: TGTGCCAGCAGCCAAGGGTTGCTGGAGACCCAGTACTTC.

The chain couples TRBV12-3 or TRBV12-4 to TRBJ2-7; D uncertain. CDR3 length: 13 amino acids. The V gene lost 3 bases and the J gene lost 4 bases, with 10 bases spanning the gap. The CDR3 coding sequence is TGTGCCAGCAGTTTTGGCCCGGATTACGAGCAGTACGTC. Protein sequence: CASSFGPDYEQYV.

This chain links TRBV23-1 with TRBJ1-2; 8 positions match TRBD1. TRBV23-1 is known as an ORF, though its function is uncertain. J was trimmed by 8 bases and V by 9 bases; bases with no gene match: 20. This CDR3 contains 16 residues. In nucleotides, the CDR3 is TGCGCCAGGTGGGCGCAGGGGGCGGAAAACCGGCGGGGCTACACCTTC. Translation gives CARWAQGAENRRGYTF.

The chain recombines TRBV20-1 with TRBJ1-2, with D perhaps matching TRBD1 (6 bases). This CDR3 comprises 11 residues. Trimming left V 5 bases short and J 8 bases short, with 12 bases between. Germline V gene data show CDR1 as DFQATT and CDR2 as SNEGSKA (reference sequence). CDR3 sequence: CSAEQGSGYTF. DNA of the CDR3: TGCAGTGCTGAACAGGGTTCCGGCTACACCTTC.

This chain connects TRBV5-4 to TRBJ1-6; 9 bases line up with TRBD1. The CDR3 extends over 16 amino acids. With V trimmed by 0 bases and J by 9 bases, 7 bases remained unmatched. Looked up from germline, CDR1 is SGHNT and CDR2 is YYREEE (reference sequence). CDR3 in DNA: TGTGCCAGCAGCTTGGTAGCACAGGGGGCCTCTTCACCCCTCCACTTT. This translates into CASSLVAQGASSPLHF. Full variable domain (outside the CDR3, taken from reference TRBV5-4 and TRBJ1-6): ETGVTQSPTHLIKTRGQQVTLRCSSQSGHNTVSWYQQALGQGPQFIFQYYREEENGRGNFPPRFSGLQFPNYSSELNVNALELDDSALYLCASSLVAQGASSPLHFGNGTRLTVT.

This clonotype has just one count. The chain joins TRBV3-1 to TRBJ2-1; 7 bases match TRBD1. Germline loops: CDR1 LGHDT, CDR2 YNNKEL (reference sequence). V was clipped by 0 bases and J by 0 bases; unmatched bases: 8. CDR3 size: 18 residues. For the CDR3, the DNA is TGTGCCAGCAGCCAAGATAAATCGGCAGGGGGCTCCTACAATGAGCAGTTCTTC. The encoded protein is CASSQDKSAGGSYNEQFF.

This chain links TRBV2 with TRBJ2-1; D may be TRBD2 (5 bases). The CDR3 runs 14 residues. Germline V gene lookup returns CDR1 SNHLY and CDR2 FYNNEI. Deletions cut 3 bases from V and 6 bases from J, with 12 bases between. The CDR3 DNA reads TGTGCCAGCAGTGAGTTTGACTATCTCAATGAGCAGTTCTTC. Translating it yields CASSEFDYLNEQFF.

CDR3 residues: CASNLGGYEQYF. The CDR3 coding sequence is TGTGCCAGCAATCTGGGTGGGTACGAGCAGTACTTC. The chain recombines TRBV14 with TRBJ2-7; no definite D call. Trimming removed 7 bases from V and 4 bases from J, with 11 bases in between. Looked up from germline, CDR1 is SGHDN and CDR2 is FVKESK. The CDR3 runs to 12 residues.